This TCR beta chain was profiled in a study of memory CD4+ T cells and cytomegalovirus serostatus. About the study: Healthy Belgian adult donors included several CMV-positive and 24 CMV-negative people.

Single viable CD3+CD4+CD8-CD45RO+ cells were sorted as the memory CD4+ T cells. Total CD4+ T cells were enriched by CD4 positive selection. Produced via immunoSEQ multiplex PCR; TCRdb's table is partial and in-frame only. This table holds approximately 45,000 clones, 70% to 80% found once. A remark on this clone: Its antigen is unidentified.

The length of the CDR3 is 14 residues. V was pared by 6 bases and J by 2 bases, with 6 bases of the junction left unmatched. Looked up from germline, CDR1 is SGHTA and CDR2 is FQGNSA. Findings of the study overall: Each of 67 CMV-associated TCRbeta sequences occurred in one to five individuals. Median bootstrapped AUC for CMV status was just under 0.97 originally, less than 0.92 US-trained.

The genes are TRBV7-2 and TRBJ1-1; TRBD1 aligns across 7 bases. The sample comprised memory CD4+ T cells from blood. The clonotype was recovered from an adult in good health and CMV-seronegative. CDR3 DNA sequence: TGTGCCAGCAGTAGACAGGGAAGAAACACTGAAGCTTTCTTT. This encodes CASSRQGRNTEAFF.